A single T cell receptor (beta chain) is shown here with its context. The CDR3 contains 15 residues. Trimming took 7 bases from V and 9 from J; bases not matched to a gene: 10. The germline gives CDR1 SNHLY, CDR2 FYNNEI. Each CDR3 protein gets one entry after TCRdb re-called the RT-PCR reads with MiXCR. The sample consists of about 680,000 distinct CDR3 sequences, over 12% of them appearing once. The sample consisted of memory CD4+ T cells from blood. The V and J genes are TRBV2 and TRBJ1-6; 9 nucleotides agree with TRBD1. The TCR comes from a female donor in good health, serving as a healthy control. The CDR3 sequence: CASINRGQGGSPLHF. The CDR3 nucleotides are TGTGCCAGCATTAATAGGGGACAGGGTGGTTCACCCCTCCACTTT.